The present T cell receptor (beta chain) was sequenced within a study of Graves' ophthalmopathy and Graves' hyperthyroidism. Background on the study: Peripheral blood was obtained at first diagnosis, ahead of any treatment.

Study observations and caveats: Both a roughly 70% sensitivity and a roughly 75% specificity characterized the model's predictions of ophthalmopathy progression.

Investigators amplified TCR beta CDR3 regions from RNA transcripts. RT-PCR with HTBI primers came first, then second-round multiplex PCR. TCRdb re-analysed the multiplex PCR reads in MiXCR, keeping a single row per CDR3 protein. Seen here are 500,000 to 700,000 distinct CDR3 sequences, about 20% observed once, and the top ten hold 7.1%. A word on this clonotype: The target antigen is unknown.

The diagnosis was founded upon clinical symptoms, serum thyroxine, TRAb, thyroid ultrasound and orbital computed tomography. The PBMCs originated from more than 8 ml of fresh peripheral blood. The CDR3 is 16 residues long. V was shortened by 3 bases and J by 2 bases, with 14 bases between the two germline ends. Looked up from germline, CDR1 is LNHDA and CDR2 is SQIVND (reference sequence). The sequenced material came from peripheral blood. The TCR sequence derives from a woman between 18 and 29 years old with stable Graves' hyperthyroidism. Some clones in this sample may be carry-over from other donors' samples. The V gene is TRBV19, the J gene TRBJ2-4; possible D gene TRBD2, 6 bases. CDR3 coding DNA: TGTGCCAGTAGTATCGGGGGAGACGGCACCAAAAACATTCAGTACTTC. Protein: CASSIGGDGTKNIQYF.